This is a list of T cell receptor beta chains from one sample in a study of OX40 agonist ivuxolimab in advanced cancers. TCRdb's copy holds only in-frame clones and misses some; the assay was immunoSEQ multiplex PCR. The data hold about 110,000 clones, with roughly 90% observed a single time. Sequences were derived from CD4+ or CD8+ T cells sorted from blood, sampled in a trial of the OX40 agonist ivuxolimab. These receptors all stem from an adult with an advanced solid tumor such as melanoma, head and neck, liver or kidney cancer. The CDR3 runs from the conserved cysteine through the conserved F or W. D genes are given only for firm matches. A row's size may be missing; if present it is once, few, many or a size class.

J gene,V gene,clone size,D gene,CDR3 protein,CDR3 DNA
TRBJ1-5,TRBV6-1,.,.,CASGLQEYQPQHF,TGTGCCAGCGGCCTACAGGAGTATCAGCCCCAGCATTTT
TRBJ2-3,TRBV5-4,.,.,CASSLGNTDTQYF,TGTGCCAGCAGCTTGGGAAACACAGATACGCAGTATTTT
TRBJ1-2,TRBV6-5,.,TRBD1,CASSRTGGALHGYTF,TGTGCCAGCAGTAGGACAGGGGGCGCTTTACATGGCTACACCTTC
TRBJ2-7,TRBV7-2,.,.,CASSPSGPGAYEQYF,TGTGCCAGCAGCCCCTCCGGCCCCGGGGCCTACGAGCAGTACTTC
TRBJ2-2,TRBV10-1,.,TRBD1,CASSLDRANTGELFF,TGCGCCAGCAGCTTGGACAGGGCGAACACCGGGGAGCTGTTTTTT
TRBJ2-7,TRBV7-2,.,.,CASSSSVTTMYEQYF,TGTGCCAGCAGCTCCTCCGTGACTACGATGTACGAGCAGTACTTC
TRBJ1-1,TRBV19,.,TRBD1,CASRPLTGANTEAFF,TGTGCCAGTAGACCCTTGACAGGGGCGAACACTGAAGCTTTCTTT
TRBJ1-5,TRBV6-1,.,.,CASSAPGGYSNQPQHF,TGTGCCAGCAGTGCCCCGGGGGGTTATAGCAATCAGCCCCAGCATTTT
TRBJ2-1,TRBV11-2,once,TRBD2,CASTRGQGLAGGPLNEQFF,TGTGCCAGCACTCGAGGGCAGGGACTAGCGGGAGGGCCTTTGAATGAGCAGTTCTTC
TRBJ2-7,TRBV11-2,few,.,CASSLELLSSYEQYF,TGTGCCAGCAGCTTAGAACTGTTGAGCTCCTACGAGCAGTACTTC
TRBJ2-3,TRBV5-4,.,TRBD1,CASSLNGQGRPDTQYF,TGTGCCAGCAGCCTAAACGGACAGGGAAGGCCGGATACGCAGTATTTT
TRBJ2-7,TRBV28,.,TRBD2,CASILGGSGNEQYF,TGTGCCAGCATCTTAGGCGGGAGCGGGAACGAGCAGTACTTC
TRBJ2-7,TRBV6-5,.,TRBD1,CASAWGTALEQYF,TGTGCCAGCGCCTGGGGGACAGCCTTGGAGCAGTACTTC
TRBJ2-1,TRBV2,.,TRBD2,CASSSGRAGNEQFF,TGTGCCAGCAGTAGCGGGAGGGCCGGCAATGAGCAGTTCTTC
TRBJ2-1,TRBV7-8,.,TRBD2,CASSATSGSYNEQFF,TGTGCCAGCAGCGCTACTAGCGGAAGCTACAATGAGCAGTTCTTC
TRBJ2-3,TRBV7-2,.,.,CASSLTSTEHTQYF,TGTGCCAGCAGCTTAACCTCGACGGAGCATACGCAGTATTTT
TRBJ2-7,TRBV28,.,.,CASSLYRGGFSYEQYF,TGTGCCAGCAGTTTATACCGTGGCGGGTTCTCCTACGAGCAGTACTTC
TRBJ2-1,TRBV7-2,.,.,CASTRDENEQFF,TGTGCCAGCACCAGGGATGAGAATGAGCAGTTCTTC
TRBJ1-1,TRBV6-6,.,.,CASSSPGGINTEAFF,TGTGCCAGCAGCTCTCCAGGTGGGATCAACACTGAAGCTTTCTTT
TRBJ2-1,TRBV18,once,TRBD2,CASSPGASGAYNEQFF,TGTGCCAGCTCACCTGGGGCTAGCGGGGCCTACAATGAGCAGTTCTTC
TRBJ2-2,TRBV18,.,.,CASSPRGAEAGELFF,TGTGCCAGCTCACCCAGGGGCGCTGAGGCCGGGGAGCTGTTTTTT
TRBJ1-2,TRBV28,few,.,CASSFRANYGYTF,TGTGCCAGCAGTTTTAGAGCGAACTATGGCTACACCTTC
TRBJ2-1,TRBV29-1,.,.,CSVEGFGVAVAYNEQFF,TGCAGCGTTGAGGGGTTCGGGGTCGCGGTAGCCTACAATGAGCAGTTCTTC
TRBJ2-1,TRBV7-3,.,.,CASSLAGSGVDEQFF,TGTGCCAGCAGCTTAGCGGGATCTGGGGTCGATGAGCAGTTCTTC
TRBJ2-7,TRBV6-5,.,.,CASSLQGTIGYEQYF,TGTGCCAGCAGTTTACAGGGTACCATAGGGTACGAGCAGTACTTC
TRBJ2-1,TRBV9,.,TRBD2,CASSTRPGTSVYNEQFF,TGTGCCAGCAGCACGCGGCCCGGGACTAGCGTCTACAATGAGCAGTTCTTC
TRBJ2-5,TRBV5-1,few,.,CASNSGSVQETQYF,TGCGCCAGCAACAGCGGAAGTGTACAAGAGACCCAGTACTTC